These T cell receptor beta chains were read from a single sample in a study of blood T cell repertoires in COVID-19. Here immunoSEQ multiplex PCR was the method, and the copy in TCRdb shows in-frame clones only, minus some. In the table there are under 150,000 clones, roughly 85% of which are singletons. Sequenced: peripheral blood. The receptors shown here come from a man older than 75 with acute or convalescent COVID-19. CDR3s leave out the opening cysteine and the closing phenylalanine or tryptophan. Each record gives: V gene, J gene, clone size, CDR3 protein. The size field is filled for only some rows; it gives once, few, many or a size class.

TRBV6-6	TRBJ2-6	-	ASSRTGTGASGANVLT
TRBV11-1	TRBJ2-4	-	ASSLALAGGWGNIQY
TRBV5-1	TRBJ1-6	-	ASSLGTGGSPLH
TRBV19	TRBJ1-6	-	ASRQQGDSYNSPLH
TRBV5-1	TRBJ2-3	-	ASSLLVGTDTQY
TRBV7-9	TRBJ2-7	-	ASSARQGAISYEQY
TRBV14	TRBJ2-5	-	ASSTSGGLGY
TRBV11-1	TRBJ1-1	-	ASSSRDRGHIEAF
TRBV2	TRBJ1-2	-	ASRGGATGYT
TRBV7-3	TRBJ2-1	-	ASSARTSGIDEQF
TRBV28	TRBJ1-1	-	ASSNTLNTEAF
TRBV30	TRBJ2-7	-	AWNPQGSLYEQY
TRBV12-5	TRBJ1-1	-	ASGFEGQVNTEAF
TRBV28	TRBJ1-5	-	ASSLQTVSNQPQH
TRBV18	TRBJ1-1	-	ASSPGTGGSTEAF
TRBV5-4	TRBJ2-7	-	ASSLRTGGEQY
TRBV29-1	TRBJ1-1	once	SVGTGQNTEAF
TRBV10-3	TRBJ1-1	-	AISHDRGTEAF
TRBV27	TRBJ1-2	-	ASSYRGLEGGYT
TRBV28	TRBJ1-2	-	ASSPPPTGRPNYGYT
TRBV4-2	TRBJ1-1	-	ASSHRGRLTEAF
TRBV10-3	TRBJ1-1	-	ATWDRLNTEAF
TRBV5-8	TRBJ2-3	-	ASSLERGPTDTQY
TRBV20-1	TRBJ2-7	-	SASGTPFYEQY
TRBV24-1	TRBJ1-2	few	ATSDLGQDYGYT
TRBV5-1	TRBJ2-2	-	ASSSAPHGGPGELF
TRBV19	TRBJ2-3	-	ASSIAARRGRGSDTQY
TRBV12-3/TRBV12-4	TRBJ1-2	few	ASRLLQGIYT
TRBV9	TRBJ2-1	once	ASSPRLAGVDNEQF
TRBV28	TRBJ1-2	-	ASSSGGEGYT
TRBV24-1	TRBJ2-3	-	ATGTGGLDTQY
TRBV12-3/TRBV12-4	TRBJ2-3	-	ASTPKDTQY
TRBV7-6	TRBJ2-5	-	ASSPTSGGAWETQY
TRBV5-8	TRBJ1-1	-	ASSLATLAGVSEAF